This entry lists 8 T cell receptor beta chains sequenced from one sample in a study of CD8 T cells in ankylosing spondylitis. TCRdb reprocessed the 5' RACE reads via MiXCR and lists one record per CDR3 protein. Of just over 150,000 distinct CDR3 sequences in the sample, around 18% were seen once. Source material: blood, either unsorted or a sorted T cell fraction (not recorded which). Receptors were obtained from a male donor with ankylosing spondylitis or in good health (not recorded which).

This clonotype turned up a few times. The chain joins TRBV7-6 to TRBJ1-1; the match to TRBD1 covers 8 bases. The germline V gene has CDR1 SGHVS and CDR2 FNYEAQ. The V segment lost 5 bases and the J segment 0 bases; nucleotides outside the gene matches: 8. The CDR3 is 16 residues long. The CDR3 DNA reads as TGTGCCAGCAGCAAACCGACAGGGGCCCTGAACACTGAAGCTTTCTTT. It codes for CASSKPTGALNTEAFF.

This clonotype was counted a single time. The V gene is TRBV7-3, the J gene TRBJ1-1; D remains unclear. Germline CDR1 is SGHTA and CDR2 is FQGTGA. Trimming left V 5 bases short and J 0 bases short, with 7 bases between. CDR3 size: 13 residues. CDR3 region: CASSLTLNTEAFF. The DNA of the CDR3 is TGTGCCAGCAGCCTCACATTGAACACTGAAGCTTTCTTT.

This clonotype was counted between two and nine times. The rearrangement links TRBV29-1 to TRBJ1-3; D is uncertain. In germline, CDR1 is SQVTM, CDR2 ANQGSEA. The CDR3 has 12 residues. Trimming cost V 5 bases and J 2 bases, with 7 bases left between them. The CDR3 here is CSVLVPGNTIYF. CDR3 nucleotides: TGCAGCGTTTTGGTCCCTGGAAACACCATATATTTT.

This clonotype was counted many times. The chain joins TRBV20-1 to TRBJ1-1, with D unresolved. V dropped 2 bases and J dropped 1 base, with 5 bases sitting between them. Germline CDR1 is DFQATT and CDR2 is SNEGSKA (reference sequence). This CDR3 contains 12 residues. In DNA, the CDR3 is TGCAGTGCTAGAAGGCAGAACACTGAAGCTTTCTTT. This codes for CSARRQNTEAFF.

The chain carries TRBV3-1 and TRBJ2-1; no definite D call. Trimming cost V 3 bases and J 6 bases, with 9 bases left between them. CDR1 is LGHDT, CDR2 YNNKEL, per germline (reference sequence). The CDR3 is 13 residues long. The DNA for the CDR3 is TGTGCCAGCAGCCACGAGATCCCCAATGAGCAGTTCTTC. Amino acid sequence: CASSHEIPNEQFF.

This clonotype was seen more than once but under ten times. The chain joins TRBV4-1 to TRBJ2-7; a weak D match, TRBD2 (5 bases). The CDR3 runs to 12 residues. V was pared by 1 base and J by 9 bases, with 10 bases between. Germline values: CDR1 MGHRA, CDR2 YSYEKL. The CDR3 DNA reads as TGCGCCAGCAGCCAAGTCGAGGGATTGCAGTACTTC. This encodes CASSQVEGLQYF.

This clonotype was detected many times. The rearrangement uses TRBV5-1 and TRBJ2-7, with TRBD1 matching over 7 bases. With V trimmed by 2 bases and J by 6 bases, 8 bases remained unmatched. The length of the CDR3 is 14 residues. CDR1 and CDR2 from the germline V gene are SGHRS and YFSETQ. The CDR3 sequence is CASSFTGVDLEQYF. The CDR3, as DNA: TGCGCCAGCAGCTTTACAGGGGTCGATCTCGAGCAGTACTTC.

The chain links TRBV28 to TRBJ2-7; TRBD1 matches at 8 bases. CDR1 and CDR2 from the germline V gene are MDHEN and SYDVKM. The V segment lost 6 bases and the J segment 3 bases; nucleotides outside the gene matches: 10. The CDR3 is made up of 15 amino acids. The CDR3 spells CASSLCRTGLYEQYF. The CDR3 DNA sequence: TGTGCCAGCAGCTTGTGTAGGACAGGGCTCTACGAGCAGTACTTC.